This passage covers 15 T cell receptor beta chains from one sample sequenced in a study of shared clonotypes between healthy human individuals. Generated by immunoSEQ multiplex PCR, the TCRdb table keeps only in-frame clones and is missing some. The table includes more than 2 million clones, 85% to 95% detected once. The sample taken for sequencing was naive CD4+ T cells sorted from blood. Subset denoted: CD45RA+ positively selected. Receptors were obtained from a man aged 18 to 29 in good health.

As to this clone: The junction and the germline gene differ at one end; a read error may be behind it. The CDR3 DNA is TGTGCCAGCACCGTAGAAGCGGCGGGAGGGATAGATACGCAGTATTTT. This sequence encodes CASTVEAAGGIDTQYF. This rearrangement joins TRBV9 to TRBJ2-3, with 9 nucleotides matching TRBD2. This CDR3 has 16 amino acids. In germline, CDR1 is SGDLS, CDR2 YYNGEE.

This sequence joins TRBV14 and TRBJ2-1; TRBD2 aligns across 15 bases. Germline values: CDR1 SGHDN, CDR2 FVKESK. V shed 4 bases and J 6 bases; nucleotides not matched to a gene: 7. The CDR3 runs to 17 residues. In DNA, the CDR3 is TGTGCCAGCAGCCCTTATCCGGGACTAGCGGGAGGCAATGAGCAGTTCTTC. Translated: CASSPYPGLAGGNEQFF.

The V call is TRBV2, the J call TRBJ1-6, with a weak D call TRBD1 (5 bases). From germline, CDR1 is SNHLY and CDR2 FYNNEI. Trimming removed 10 bases at V and 2 bases at J, with 12 bases between. The CDR3 contains 14 residues. The CDR3 coding sequence is TGTGCCACCGGGGACGGGGCCTATAATTCACCCCTCCACTTT. Encoded protein: CATGDGAYNSPLHF.

This sequence joins TRBV5-1 and TRBJ2-1; the D is unclear. The V and J ends lost 3 bases and 9 bases respectively, with 10 bases between them. Per germline, CDR1 SGHRS and CDR2 YFSETQ. This CDR3 is built from 12 residues. In DNA, the CDR3 is TGCGCCAGCAGCTGGCCCGGCGGTGAGCAGTTCTTC. It is translated as CASSWPGGEQFF.

This clone was recorded only once. The V and J genes are TRBV9 and TRBJ1-6; no reliable D call. Germline CDR1 is SGDLS and CDR2 is YYNGEE. Trimming removed 0 bases at V and 7 bases at J, with 14 bases between. The CDR3 is 16 amino acids. This CDR3 is CASSVAPESLNSPLHF. In nucleotides, the CDR3 is TGTGCCAGCAGCGTAGCCCCGGAAAGCCTGAATTCACCCCTCCACTTT.

The chain recombines TRBV11-1 with TRBJ1-1; D perhaps matches TRBD1 (6 bases). This CDR3 is built from 13 residues. Trimming pared 1 base from V and 12 bases from J, leaving 15 bases between. Germline V gene data show CDR1 as SGHAT and CDR2 as FQDESV (reference sequence). The CDR3, as DNA: TGTGCCAGCAGCTTAGTGGGGGCGACGAATCCTTTCTTT. Residues: CASSLVGATNPFF.

The V call is TRBV7-6, the J call TRBJ2-3, with D perhaps TRBD1 or TRBD2 (5 bases each). V was clipped by 5 bases and J by 0 bases, with 9 bases between them. The germline V gene encodes CDR1 SGHVS and CDR2 FNYEAQ. This CDR3 comprises 14 residues. CDR3 in amino acids: CASSVGESTDTQYF. The DNA for the CDR3 is TGTGCCAGCAGCGTGGGGGAAAGCACAGATACGCAGTATTTT.

The chain combines TRBV18 with TRBJ2-1; TRBD2 agrees at 9 bases. Germline V CDR1 and CDR2: KGHSH, LQKENI. The length of the CDR3 is 15 residues. Trimming took 2 bases from V and 4 from J; bases not matched to a gene: 3. The CDR3 DNA is TGTGCCAGCTCACCAGAGACTAGCGGATACAATGAGCAGTTCTTC. Its protein product is CASSPETSGYNEQFF. Full variable domain (rest looked up from reference TRBV18 and TRBJ2-1): NAGVMQNPRHLVRRRGQEARLRCSPMKGHSHVYWYRQLPEEGLKFMVYLQKENIIDESGMPKERFSAEFPKEGPSILRIQQVVRGDSAAYFCASSPETSGYNEQFFGPGTRLTVL.

The chain couples TRBV6-4 to TRBJ1-5; a possible D gene is TRBD1 (6 bases). The CDR3 sequence is 15 residues long. Germline CDR1 and CDR2: MRHNA and SNTAGT. V lost 6 bases and J 2 bases, leaving 14 bases between the germline ends. CDR3: CASSPEGGGNQPQHF. The CDR3 coding sequence is TGTGCCAGCAGCCCTGAGGGGGGAGGCAATCAGCCCCAGCATTTT.

The CDR3 region is CASSQVNNYEQYF. CDR3 nucleotides: TGCGCCAGCAGCCAAGTTAACAACTACGAGCAGTACTTC. The J gene is TRBJ2-7, the V gene TRBV4-1; D gene unclear. Deletions cut 1 base from V and 3 bases from J, with 7 bases between. The CDR3 is 13 residues long. Germline V lookup: CDR1 MGHRA, CDR2 YSYEKL.

J is TRBJ1-6 and V is TRBV30; D might be TRBD1 (6 bases). Germline CDR1 GTSNPN, CDR2 SVGIG (reference sequence). CDR3 size: 20 residues. Between the trimmed V and J ends, which lost 0 bases and 4 bases, there was a span of 25 bases. The CDR3 DNA is TGTGCCTGGAGTGTCGGCGGCCAAGAAGGGGGGTTCCGATATAATTCACCCCTCCACTTT. This codes for CAWSVGGQEGGFRYNSPLHF.

This chain connects TRBV2 to TRBJ2-5; tentatively, D is TRBD1 (6 bases). The CDR3 sequence is 12 residues long. Germline values: CDR1 SNHLY, CDR2 FYNNEI. V lost 6 bases and J 5 bases, leaving 10 bases between the germline ends. In DNA, the CDR3 is TGTGCCAGCAGGGGGGCATTCGAGACCCAGTACTTC. Translating gives CASRGAFETQYF.

V usage is TRBV6-5 and J usage is TRBJ2-5; D possibly matches TRBD1 or TRBD2 (6 bases each). The V gene lost 2 bases and the J gene lost 2 bases, with 9 bases spanning the gap. The CDR3 runs 14 residues. Per the germline V gene, CDR1 is MNHEY and CDR2 is SVGAGI. CDR3 in amino acids: CASSYGGPQETQYF. The CDR3 bases are TGTGCCAGCAGTTACGGGGGGCCTCAAGAGACCCAGTACTTC.

The chain combines TRBV7-9 with TRBJ1-6, with no clear D. There are 17 residues in the CDR3. V was pared by 4 bases and J by 0 bases, with 13 bases between. Per the germline V gene, CDR1 is SEHNR and CDR2 is FQNEAQ (reference sequence). The CDR3 here is CASSSSEGFSYNSPLHF. The CDR3 nucleotides read TGTGCCAGCAGCTCATCTGAAGGTTTCTCCTATAATTCACCCCTCCACTTT. The full variable domain, with the rest looked up from reference TRBV7-9 and TRBJ1-6, is DTGVSQNPRHKITKRGQNVTFRCDPISEHNRLYWYRQTLGQGPEFLTYFQNEAQLEKSRLLSDRFSAERPKGSFSTLEIQRTEQGDSAMYLCASSSSEGFSYNSPLHFGNGTRLTVT.

The rearrangement links TRBV19 to TRBJ2-3; 8 nucleotides match TRBD2. This CDR3 is built from 15 residues. The germline gives CDR1 LNHDA, CDR2 SQIVND (reference sequence). J gave up 2 bases and V 7 bases, and 8 bases lay outside the gene matches. The CDR3: CASNSLSGNTDTQYF. The CDR3 region has the DNA TGTGCCAGTAACTCCCTTAGCGGGAACACAGATACGCAGTATTTT.